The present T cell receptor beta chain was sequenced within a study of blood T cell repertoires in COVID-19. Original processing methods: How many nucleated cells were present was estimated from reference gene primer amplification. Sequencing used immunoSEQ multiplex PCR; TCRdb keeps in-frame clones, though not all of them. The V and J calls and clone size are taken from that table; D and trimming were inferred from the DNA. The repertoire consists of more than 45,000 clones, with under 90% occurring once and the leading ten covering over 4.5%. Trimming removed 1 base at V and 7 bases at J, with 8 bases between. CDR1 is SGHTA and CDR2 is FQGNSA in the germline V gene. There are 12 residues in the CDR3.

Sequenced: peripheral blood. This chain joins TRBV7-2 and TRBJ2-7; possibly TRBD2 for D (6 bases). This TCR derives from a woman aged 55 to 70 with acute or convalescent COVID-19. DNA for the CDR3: TGTGCCAGCAGCTTAGGACTAGTAGAGCAGTACTTC. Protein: CASSLGLVEQYF.